This T cell receptor (beta chain) is from a study of beta chain features in type 1 diabetes. Remarks on this clone: Its antigen is unidentified.

Cells sorted by CD45RO/CCR7/CD25/CD127/CD95/CD27 comprised CD4+ naive, central memory, regulatory and stem cell-like memory cells. Overall study results and limits: All four CD4+ subsets from Type 1 diabetes patients carried moderately but significantly shorter TCRB CDR3s.

Every isolated RNA sample was fully reverse transcribed, so sequencing captured expressed TCRB transcripts. TCRdb's table, derived via immunoSEQ multiplex PCR, lists solely in-frame clones and lacks some. The sample holds about 150,000 clones; around 13% are singletons and the top ten take 1% to 1.5%. Sequenced material: central memory CD4+ T cells from blood. This clonotype originated in a man between 18 and 35 years old with type 1 diabetes.

CDR3 sequence (DNA): TGTGCCAGCAGCATCATGCCCGGGACAGACTATGGCTACACCTTC. Encoded protein: CASSIMPGTDYGYTF. The chain combines TRBV7-6 with TRBJ1-2; 7 positions agree with TRBD1. With V trimmed by 5 bases and J by 3 bases, 9 bases remained unmatched. CDR3 length: 15 residues. Germline CDR1 reads SGHVS; CDR2 reads FNYEAQ.